This T cell receptor beta chain was recorded in a study of response to subunit inactivated influenza vaccine. Findings of the study overall: The authors suggested that every seasonal influenza vaccination recruits few new T cells.

There are 13 residues in the CDR3. Germline V gene sequence: CDR1 SQVTM, CDR2 ANQGSEA. Deletions cut 6 bases from V and 6 bases from J, with 15 bases between. TCRdb reprocessed the RT-PCR reads with MiXCR, giving one entry per CDR3 protein. The sample has 630,000 or so distinct CDR3 sequences; 15% to 18% are singletons. Turning to this clonotype: What it binds is unknown.

The TCR was taken from a man aged 50 to 59 who received an inactivated influenza vaccine. The sequences come from PBMCs from blood, collected 11 to 12 days after vaccination. The genes are TRBV29-1 and TRBJ2-1; D is unclear. CDR3 in DNA: TGCAGCGTCCGGGCCCATTCTCCCAATGAGCAGTTCTTC. It yields the protein CSVRAHSPNEQFF.